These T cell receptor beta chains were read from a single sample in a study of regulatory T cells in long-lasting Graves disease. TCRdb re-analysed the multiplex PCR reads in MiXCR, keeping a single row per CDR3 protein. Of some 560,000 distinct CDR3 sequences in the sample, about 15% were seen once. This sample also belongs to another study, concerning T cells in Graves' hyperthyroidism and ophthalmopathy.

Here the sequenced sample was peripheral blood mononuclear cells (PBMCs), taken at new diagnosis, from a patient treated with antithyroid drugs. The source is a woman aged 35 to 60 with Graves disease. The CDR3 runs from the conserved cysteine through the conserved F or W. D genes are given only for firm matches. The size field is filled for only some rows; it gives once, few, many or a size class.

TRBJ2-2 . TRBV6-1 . CASITGPGELFF TGTGCCAGCATAACAGGTCCCGGGGAGCTGTTTTTT
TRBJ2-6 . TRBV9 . CASSAIGDPGANVLTF TGTGCCAGCAGCGCCATAGGGGACCCTGGGGCCAACGTCCTGACTTTC
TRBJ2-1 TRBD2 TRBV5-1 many CASSLGLAGVDEQFF TGCGCCAGCAGCTTGGGGTTAGCGGGGGTAGATGAGCAGTTCTTC
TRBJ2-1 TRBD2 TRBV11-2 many CASSLGRLAGNPMDEQFF TGTGCCAGCAGCTTAGGCCGACTAGCGGGGAACCCTATGGATGAGCAGTTCTTC
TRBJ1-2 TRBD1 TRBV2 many CASSFGQGALFGYTF TGTGCCAGCAGCTTCGGACAGGGGGCCCTATTTGGCTACACCTTC
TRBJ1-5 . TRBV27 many CASSLSGGGYSNQPQHF TGTGCCAGCAGTTTATCCGGGGGGGGTTATAGCAATCAGCCCCAGCATTTT
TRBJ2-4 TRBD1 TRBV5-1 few CASSLGSSGTANIQYF TGCGCCAGCAGCTTGGGCTCTTCGGGGACAGCAAACATTCAGTACTTC
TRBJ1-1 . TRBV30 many CAWRLQGDSSEAFF TGTGCCTGGAGATTACAGGGAGACAGTTCCGAAGCTTTCTTT
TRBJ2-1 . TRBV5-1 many CASSLEGAQGHEQFF TGCGCCAGCAGCTTGGAAGGAGCGCAGGGCCATGAGCAGTTCTTC
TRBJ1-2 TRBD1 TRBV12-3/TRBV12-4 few CASSFWGQAYGYTF TGTGCCAGCAGTTTTTGGGGACAGGCCTATGGCTACACCTTC
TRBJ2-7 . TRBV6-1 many CASRHRIASSYEQYF TGTGCCAGCAGACATAGAATCGCTAGCTCCTACGAGCAGTACTTC
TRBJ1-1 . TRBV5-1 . CASSLGLDSLLNTEAFF TGCGCCAGCAGCTTGGGATTGGACAGCTTATTGAACACTGAAGCTTTCTTT
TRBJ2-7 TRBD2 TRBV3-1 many CASSPERRGGPQYF TGTGCCAGCAGCCCGGAAAGGCGGGGGGGCCCGCAGTACTTC
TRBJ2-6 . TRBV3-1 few CASSQERGGSGANVLTF TGTGCCAGCAGCCAAGAACGAGGAGGCTCTGGGGCCAACGTCCTGACTTTC
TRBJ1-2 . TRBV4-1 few CASSLLRGLNEGYTF TGCGCCAGCAGCCTCTTGCGGGGGCTCAATGAGGGCTACACCTTC
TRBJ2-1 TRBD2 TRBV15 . CATSQGTSGGIDEQFF TGTGCCACCAGCCAAGGGACTAGCGGGGGTATAGATGAGCAGTTCTTC
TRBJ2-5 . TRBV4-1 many CASSSRQPDETQYF TGCGCCAGCAGCTCCCGACAGCCGGATGAGACCCAGTACTTC
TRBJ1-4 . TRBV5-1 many CASSGTDSPGEKLFF TGCGCCAGCAGCGGCACGGACAGTCCGGGAGAAAAACTGTTTTTT
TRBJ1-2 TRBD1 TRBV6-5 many CASSFGTGGDGYTF TGTGCCAGCAGTTTCGGGACAGGGGGCGATGGCTACACCTTC
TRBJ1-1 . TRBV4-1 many CASSPKTTGSNTEAFF TGCGCCAGCAGCCCTAAAACGACAGGCTCTAACACTGAAGCTTTCTTT
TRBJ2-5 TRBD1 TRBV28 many CASSSNLGAGGAQETQYF TGTGCCAGCAGTTCAAACTTAGGGGCAGGGGGCGCGCAAGAGACCCAGTACTTC
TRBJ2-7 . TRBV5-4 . CASSLAEQLPYEQYF TGTGCCAGCAGCTTGGCGGAACAGCTACCCTACGAGCAGTACTTC
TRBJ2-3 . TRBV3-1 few CASSQGGADTQYF TGTGCCAGCAGCCAAGGGGGTGCAGATACGCAGTATTTT
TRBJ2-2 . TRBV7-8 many CASSFVGGTANTGELFF TGTGCCAGCAGCTTCGTAGGGGGGACAGCGAACACCGGGGAGCTGTTTTTT
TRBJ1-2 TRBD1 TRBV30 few CAWSSLRTGGAGYTF TGTGCCTGGAGTTCACTCCGGACAGGGGGCGCTGGCTACACCTTC
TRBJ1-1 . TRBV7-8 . CASSLGSDQSFF TGTGCCAGCAGCTTAGGTAGTGATCAGTCTTTCTTT
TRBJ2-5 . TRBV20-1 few CSASPTGRETQYF TGCAGTGCAAGCCCCACAGGGAGAGAGACCCAGTACTTC
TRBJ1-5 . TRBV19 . CASSDEGTTNQPQHF TGTGCCAGTAGTGATGAGGGAACAACCAATCAGCCCCAGCATTTT
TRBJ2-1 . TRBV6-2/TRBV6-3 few CASSSTPTHNEQFF TGTGCCAGCAGTTCGACCCCCACCCACAATGAGCAGTTCTTC
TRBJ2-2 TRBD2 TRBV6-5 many CASSYSGLARTGELFF TGTGCCAGCAGTTACTCGGGACTAGCGAGAACCGGGGAGCTGTTTTTT
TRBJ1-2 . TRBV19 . CASSYSGQAGYGYTF TGTGCCAGTAGCTACTCCGGGCAGGCTGGCTATGGCTACACCTTC
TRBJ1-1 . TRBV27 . CASAGAGLAEAFF TGTGCCAGCGCTGGGGCGGGACTTGCTGAAGCTTTCTTT
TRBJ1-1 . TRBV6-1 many CASSEDFRGSPEAFF TGTGCCAGCAGTGAAGATTTCCGGGGGTCCCCTGAAGCTTTCTTT
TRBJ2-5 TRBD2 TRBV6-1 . CASSPGRERGQETQYF TGTGCCAGCAGTCCAGGGAGAGAGCGGGGTCAAGAGACCCAGTACTTC
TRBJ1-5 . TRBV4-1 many CASSQNNQPQHF TGTGCCAGCAGCCAAAACAATCAGCCCCAGCATTTT
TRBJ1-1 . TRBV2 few CASQASSGNPEAFF TGTGCCTCCCAGGCGAGCAGCGGGAATCCTGAAGCTTTCTTT
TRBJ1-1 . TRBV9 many CASSLRGVGTEAFF TGTGCCAGCAGCTTAAGGGGCGTTGGGACTGAAGCTTTCTTT
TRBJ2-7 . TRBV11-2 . CASSQDRWRRTETSYEQYF TGTGCCAGCAGCCAAGATAGGTGGCGTCGGACAGAGACCTCCTACGAGCAGTACTTC
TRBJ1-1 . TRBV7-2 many CASSLVVRGADAFF TGTGCCAGCAGCTTAGTAGTGAGAGGGGCTGATGCTTTCTTT
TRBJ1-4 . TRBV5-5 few CASSMRTDLNEKLFF TGTGCCAGCAGTATGAGGACGGACCTTAATGAAAAACTGTTTTTT
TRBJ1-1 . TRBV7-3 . CASSLRIQSETEAFF TGTGCCAGCAGCTTAAGAATTCAAAGCGAGACTGAAGCTTTCTTT
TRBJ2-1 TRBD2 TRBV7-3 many CASSARGGYNEQFF TGTGCCAGCAGCGCCCGGGGGGGCTACAATGAGCAGTTCTTC
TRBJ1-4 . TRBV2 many CASSEMGEKLFF TGTGCCAGCAGTGAAATGGGTGAAAAACTGTTTTTT
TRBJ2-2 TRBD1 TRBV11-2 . CASSLGTGFGELFF TGTGCCAGCAGCTTAGGGACAGGGTTCGGGGAGCTGTTTTTT
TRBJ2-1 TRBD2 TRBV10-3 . CAITRGGAVYNEQFF TGTGCCATAACCCGCGGGGGGGCTGTCTACAATGAGCAGTTCTTC
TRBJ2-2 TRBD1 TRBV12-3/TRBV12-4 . CASSGQGSVTGELFF TGTGCCAGCAGCGGACAGGGGTCGGTTACCGGGGAGCTGTTTTTT
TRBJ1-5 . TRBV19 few CASSPLGVNQPQHF TGTGCCAGTAGCCCTCTTGGGGTGAATCAGCCCCAGCATTTT
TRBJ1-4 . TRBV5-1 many CASSPDAGDEKLFF TGCGCCAGCAGCCCCGACGCAGGGGACGAAAAACTGTTTTTT
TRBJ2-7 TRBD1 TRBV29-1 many CSALGTGSWEQYF TGCAGCGCCTTGGGGACAGGGTCTTGGGAGCAGTACTTC
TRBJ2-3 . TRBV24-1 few CATSDRRTDTDTQYF TGTGCCACCAGTGATCGTCGGACAGACACAGATACGCAGTATTTT
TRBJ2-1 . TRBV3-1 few CASSQQGINEQFF TGTGCCAGCAGCCAACAGGGGATCAATGAGCAGTTCTTC
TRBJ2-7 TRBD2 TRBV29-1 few CSAAGTRSYEQYF TGCAGCGCCGCCGGGACTAGGAGCTACGAGCAGTACTTC
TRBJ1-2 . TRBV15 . CAIPHSLGYTF TGTGCCATCCCTCATTCGCTTGGCTACACCTTC